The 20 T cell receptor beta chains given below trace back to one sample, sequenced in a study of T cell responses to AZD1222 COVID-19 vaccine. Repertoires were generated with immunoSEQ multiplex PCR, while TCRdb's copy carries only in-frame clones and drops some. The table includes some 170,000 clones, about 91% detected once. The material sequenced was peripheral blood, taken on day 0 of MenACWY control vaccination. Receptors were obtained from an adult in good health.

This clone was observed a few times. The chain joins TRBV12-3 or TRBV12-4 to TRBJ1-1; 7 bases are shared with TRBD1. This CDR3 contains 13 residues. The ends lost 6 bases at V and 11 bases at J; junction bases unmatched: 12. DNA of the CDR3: TGTGCCAGCAGCCAGGAACGGACAGGAAAGGCTTTCTTT. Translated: CASSQERTGKAFF.

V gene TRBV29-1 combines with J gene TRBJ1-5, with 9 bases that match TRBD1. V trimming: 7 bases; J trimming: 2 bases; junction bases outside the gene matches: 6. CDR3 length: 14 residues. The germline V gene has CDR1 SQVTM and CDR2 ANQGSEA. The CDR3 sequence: CSAWTGEGNQPQHF. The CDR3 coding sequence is TGCAGCGCCTGGACAGGGGAAGGCAATCAGCCCCAGCATTTT.

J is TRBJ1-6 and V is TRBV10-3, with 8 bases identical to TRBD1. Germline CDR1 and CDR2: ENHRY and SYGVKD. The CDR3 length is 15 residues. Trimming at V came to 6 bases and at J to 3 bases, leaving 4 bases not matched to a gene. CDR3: CAIRGQAHYNSPLHF. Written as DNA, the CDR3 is TGTGCCATCAGGGGACAGGCGCACTATAATTCACCCCTCCACTTT.

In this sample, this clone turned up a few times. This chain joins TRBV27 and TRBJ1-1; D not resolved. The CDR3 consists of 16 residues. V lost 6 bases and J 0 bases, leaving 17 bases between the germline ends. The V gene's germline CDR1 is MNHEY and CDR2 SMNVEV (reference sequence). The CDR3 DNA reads TGTGCCAGCAGGGATTGGACGGAGGGCTTGAACACTGAAGCTTTCTTT. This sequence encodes CASRDWTEGLNTEAFF.

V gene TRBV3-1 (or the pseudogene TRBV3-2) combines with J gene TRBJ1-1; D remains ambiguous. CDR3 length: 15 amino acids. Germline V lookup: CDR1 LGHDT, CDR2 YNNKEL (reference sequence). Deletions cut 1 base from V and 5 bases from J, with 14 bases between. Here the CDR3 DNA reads TGTGCCAGCAGCCAAGGGGCCCCCCGAGGGACTGAAGCTTTCTTT. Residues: CASSQGAPRGTEAFF.

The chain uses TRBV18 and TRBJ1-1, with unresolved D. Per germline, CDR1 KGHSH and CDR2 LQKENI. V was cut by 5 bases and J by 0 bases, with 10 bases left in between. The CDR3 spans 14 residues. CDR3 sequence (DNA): TGTGCCAGCTCAGAGAACAGTTTGAACACTGAAGCTTTCTTT. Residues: CASSENSLNTEAFF.

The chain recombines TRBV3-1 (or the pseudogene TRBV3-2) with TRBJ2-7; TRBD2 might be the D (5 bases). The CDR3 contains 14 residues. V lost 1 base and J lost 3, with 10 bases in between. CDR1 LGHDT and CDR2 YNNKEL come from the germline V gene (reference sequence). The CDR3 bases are TGTGCCAGCAGCCAAGTCATCGGAGGCTACGAGCAGTACTTC. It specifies CASSQVIGGYEQYF.

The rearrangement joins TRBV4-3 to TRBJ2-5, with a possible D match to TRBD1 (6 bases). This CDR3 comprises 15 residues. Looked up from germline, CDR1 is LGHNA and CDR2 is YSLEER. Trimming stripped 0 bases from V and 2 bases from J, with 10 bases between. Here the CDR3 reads CASSQDRGTQETQYF. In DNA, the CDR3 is TGCGCCAGCAGCCAAGATAGGGGGACACAAGAGACCCAGTACTTC.

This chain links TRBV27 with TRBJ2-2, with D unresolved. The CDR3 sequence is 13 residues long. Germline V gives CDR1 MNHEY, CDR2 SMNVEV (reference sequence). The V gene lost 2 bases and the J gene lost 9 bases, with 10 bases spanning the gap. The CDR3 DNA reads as TGTGCCAGCAGTTTAAACGGTCTTAGGGAGCTGTTTTTT. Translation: CASSLNGLRELFF.

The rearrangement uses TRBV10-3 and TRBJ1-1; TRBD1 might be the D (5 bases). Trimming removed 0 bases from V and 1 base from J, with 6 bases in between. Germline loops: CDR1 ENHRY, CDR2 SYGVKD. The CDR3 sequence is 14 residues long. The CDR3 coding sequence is TGTGCCATCAGTGAGTCGGGGGGGAACACTGAAGCTTTCTTT. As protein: CAISESGGNTEAFF.

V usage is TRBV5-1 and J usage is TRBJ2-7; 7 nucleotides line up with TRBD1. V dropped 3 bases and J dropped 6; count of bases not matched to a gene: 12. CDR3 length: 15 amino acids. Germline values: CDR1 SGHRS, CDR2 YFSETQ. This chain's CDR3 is CASSSGGQDALEQYF. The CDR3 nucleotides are TGCGCCAGCAGCTCGGGTGGACAGGACGCCCTCGAGCAGTACTTC.

CDR3 residues: CASSLAGPSYEQYF. The CDR3 DNA reads as TGCGCCAGCAGCTTGGCTGGGCCCTCCTACGAGCAGTACTTC. The chain carries TRBV5-1 and TRBJ2-7; D gene unclear. This CDR3 has 14 residues. V dropped 0 bases and J dropped 0 bases, with 7 bases sitting between them. Germline values: CDR1 SGHRS, CDR2 YFSETQ.

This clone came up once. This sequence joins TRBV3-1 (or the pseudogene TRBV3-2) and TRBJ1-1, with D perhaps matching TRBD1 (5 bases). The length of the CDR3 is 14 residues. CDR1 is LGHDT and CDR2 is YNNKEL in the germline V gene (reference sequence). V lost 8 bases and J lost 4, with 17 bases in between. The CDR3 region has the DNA TGTGCCAGCGGACCAGGGTTTCTTGGCACTGAAGCTTTCTTT. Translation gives CASGPGFLGTEAFF.

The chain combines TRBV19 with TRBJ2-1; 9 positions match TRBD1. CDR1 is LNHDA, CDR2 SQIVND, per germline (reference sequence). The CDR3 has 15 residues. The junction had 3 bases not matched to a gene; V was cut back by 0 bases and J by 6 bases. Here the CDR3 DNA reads TGTGCCAGTAGTATAGAAGGGACAGGGATCAATGAGCAGTTCTTC. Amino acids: CASSIEGTGINEQFF.

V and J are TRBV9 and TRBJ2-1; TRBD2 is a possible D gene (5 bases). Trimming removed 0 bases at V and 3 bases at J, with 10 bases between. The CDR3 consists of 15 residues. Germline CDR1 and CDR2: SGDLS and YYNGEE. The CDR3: CASSVDSTIYNEQFF. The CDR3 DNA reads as TGTGCCAGCAGCGTAGATTCGACTATCTACAATGAGCAGTTCTTC.

DNA for the CDR3: TGTGCCAGCTCACTCGCGGACAGGGGGCAAACTGAAGCTTTCTTT. Translated: CASSLADRGQTEAFF. The chain is built from TRBV18 and TRBJ1-1; TRBD1 matches at 11 bases. CDR1 and CDR2 (germline): KGHSH, LQKENI. The CDR3 sequence is 15 residues long. V shed 4 bases, J shed 5 bases, and the junction held 6 bases outside the gene matches. The complete variable domain, with remaining parts taken from reference TRBV18 and TRBJ1-1, reads NAGVMQNPRHLVRRRGQEARLRCSPMKGHSHVYWYRQLPEEGLKFMVYLQKENIIDESGMPKERFSAEFPKEGPSILRIQQVVRGDSAAYFCASSLADRGQTEAFFGQGTRLTVV.

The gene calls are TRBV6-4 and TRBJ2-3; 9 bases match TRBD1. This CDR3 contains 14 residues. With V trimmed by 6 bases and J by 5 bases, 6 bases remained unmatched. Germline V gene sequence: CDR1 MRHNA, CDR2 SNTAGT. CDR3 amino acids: CASSAGQGRDTQYF. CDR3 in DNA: TGTGCCAGCAGCGCCGGACAGGGGAGAGATACGCAGTATTTT.

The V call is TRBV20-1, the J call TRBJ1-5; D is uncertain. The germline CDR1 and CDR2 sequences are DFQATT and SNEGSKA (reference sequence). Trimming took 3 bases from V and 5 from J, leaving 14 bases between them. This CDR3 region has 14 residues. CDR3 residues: CSASTQLPDQPQHF. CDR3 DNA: TGCAGTGCTAGTACTCAGCTCCCGGATCAGCCCCAGCATTTT.

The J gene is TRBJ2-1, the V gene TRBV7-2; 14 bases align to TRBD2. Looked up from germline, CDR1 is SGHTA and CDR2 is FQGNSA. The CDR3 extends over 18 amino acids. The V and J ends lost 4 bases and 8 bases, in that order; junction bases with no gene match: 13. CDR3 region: CASSSQTSGRVRWDEQFF. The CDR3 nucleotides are TGTGCCAGCAGCTCACAGACTAGCGGGAGGGTTCGGTGGGATGAGCAGTTCTTC. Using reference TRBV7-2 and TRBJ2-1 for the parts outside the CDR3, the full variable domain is GAGVSQSPSNKVTEKGKDVELRCDPISGHTALYWYRQSLGQGLEFLIYFQGNSAPDKSGLPSDRFSAERTGGSVSTLTIQRTQQEDSAVYLCASSSQTSGRVRWDEQFFGPGTRLTVL.

This chain's CDR3 is CASSMWGPETQYF. CDR3 coding DNA: TGTGCCAGTAGTATGTGGGGGCCAGAGACCCAGTACTTC. The genes are TRBV19 and TRBJ2-5; D possibly corresponds to TRBD1 (6 bases). CDR1 and CDR2 from the germline V gene are LNHDA and SQIVND (reference sequence). V was pared by 3 bases and J by 4 bases, with 9 bases between. CDR3 size: 13 residues.